This entry describes one TCR beta chain. Its antigen is unidentified. This entry belongs to a study of T cell responses to AZD1222 COVID-19 vaccine. Whole-study context: Some second doses came at about 4 weeks and others at about 12 weeks; these were pooled.

Notes on the study in general: Dominant at 160-218 and 743-854, vaccine-associated CD4 TCRs also spanned spike. Donors were largely white British and mainly female; clonal diversity was possibly underestimated.

Data came from immunoSEQ multiplex PCR; TCRdb stores just in-frame clones and leaves some out. The table shows about 120,000 clones, with around 92% occurring only once. The germline CDR1 and CDR2 sequences are LNHDA and SQIVND (reference sequence). This CDR3 is built from 14 residues. The ends were cut back, 7 bases at V and 0 bases at J, with 9 bases in the middle. The sample consisted of peripheral blood, taken on day 0 of AZD1222 vaccination. The sequence was obtained from an adult in good health. V gene TRBV19 combines with J gene TRBJ2-2; D is ambiguous. CDR3 sequence: CASMRHSNTGELFF. The DNA of the CDR3 is TGTGCCAGTATGCGGCATTCGAACACCGGGGAGCTGTTTTTT.